The 9 T cell receptor beta chains below come from one sample, sequenced in a study of cytomegalovirus exposure and HLA in healthy donors. The primer mix had 60 Vbeta and 13 Jbeta primers. Assay: immunoSEQ multiplex PCR; the TCRdb copy retains only in-frame clones and omits some. The data contain about 65,000 clones, over 75% of them singletons. The sample comprised PBMCs. Every receptor here comes from a woman aged 25 to 39 in good health and CMV-seronegative.

The chain has TRBV19 and TRBJ1-2, with 7 bases that match TRBD1. In germline, CDR1 is LNHDA, CDR2 SQIVND (reference sequence). Losses at the gene ends were 5 bases for V and 4 bases for J; bases not matched to a gene: 4. This CDR3 has 13 residues. CDR3 loop: CASSFGTVYGYTF. The CDR3 nucleotides are TGTGCCAGTAGTTTCGGGACAGTCTATGGCTACACCTTC.

The rearrangement joins TRBV7-2 to TRBJ2-7; D may be TRBD1 (5 bases). The germline V and J ends were trimmed by 5 bases and 4 bases, with 9 bases remaining between them. The CDR3 is 12 residues long. Germline values: CDR1 SGHTA, CDR2 FQGNSA. The CDR3 spells CASSPGPYEQYF. The CDR3 DNA reads as TGTGCCAGCAGCCCAGGGCCTTACGAGCAGTACTTC.

V usage is TRBV29-1 and J usage is TRBJ1-2, with D perhaps TRBD1 (6 bases). CDR3 length equals 13 residues. Per the germline V gene, CDR1 is SQVTM and CDR2 is ANQGSEA. Deletions cut 4 bases from V and 2 bases from J, with 11 bases between. The CDR3 loop reads CSVGDTSNYGYTF. In DNA, the CDR3 is TGCAGCGTTGGGGACACTTCGAACTATGGCTACACCTTC.

V and J are TRBV28 and TRBJ1-5; TRBD1 matches at 10 bases. Trimming removed 1 base from V and 3 bases from J; junction bases left unmatched: 6. Per germline, CDR1 MDHEN and CDR2 SYDVKM. The CDR3 is made up of 17 amino acids. CDR3 residues: CASSLSLGQGDNQPQHF. Here the CDR3 DNA reads TGTGCCAGCAGTTTATCTTTAGGACAGGGGGACAATCAGCCCCAGCATTTT.

This clone came up once. This sequence joins TRBV6-6 and TRBJ1-2, with a tentative D call TRBD1 (6 bases). In germline, CDR1 is MNHNY, CDR2 SVGAGI (reference sequence). Deletions cut 0 bases from V and 4 bases from J, with 9 bases between. The CDR3 loop spans 14 amino acids. This chain's CDR3 is CASSYSGAGYGYTF. The CDR3 bases are TGTGCCAGCAGTTACTCGGGGGCGGGCTATGGCTACACCTTC.

The chain combines TRBV20-1 with TRBJ2-1; D might be TRBD2 (5 bases). Per germline, CDR1 DFQATT and CDR2 SNEGSKA (reference sequence). The CDR3 covers 11 residues. CDR3 bases: TGCAGGGAGAGGGTCTACAATGAGCAGTTCTTC. Amino acid sequence: CRERVYNEQFF.

The genes are TRBV6-5 and TRBJ1-3, with a tentative D call TRBD1 (6 bases). V was trimmed by 6 bases and J by 2 bases, leaving 11 bases between them. Germline V gives CDR1 MNHEY, CDR2 SVGAGI. The CDR3 is 14 amino acids. The CDR3 protein is CASRTGTPGNTIYF. The CDR3 region has the DNA TGTGCCAGCAGAACCGGGACACCTGGAAACACCATATATTTT.

The chain joins TRBV30 to TRBJ1-4; 7 positions match TRBD1. This CDR3 comprises 12 residues. Germline V CDR1 and CDR2: GTSNPN, SVGIG (reference sequence). V gave up 2 bases and J gave up 8 bases; unmatched junction bases: 2. CDR3 region: CAWSRQGEKLFF. CDR3 sequence (DNA): TGTGCCTGGAGTAGACAGGGAGAAAAACTGTTTTTT.

The chain employs TRBV15 and TRBJ2-7, with D possibly matching TRBD2 (5 bases). The V end was cut by 0 bases, the J end by 3 bases, with 12 bases between. This CDR3 has 15 amino acids. Germline V gives CDR1 LNHNV, CDR2 YYDKDF (reference sequence). The CDR3 protein is CATSRDREAFYEQYF. Here the CDR3 DNA reads TGTGCCACCAGCAGAGATCGGGAAGCCTTCTACGAGCAGTACTTC.